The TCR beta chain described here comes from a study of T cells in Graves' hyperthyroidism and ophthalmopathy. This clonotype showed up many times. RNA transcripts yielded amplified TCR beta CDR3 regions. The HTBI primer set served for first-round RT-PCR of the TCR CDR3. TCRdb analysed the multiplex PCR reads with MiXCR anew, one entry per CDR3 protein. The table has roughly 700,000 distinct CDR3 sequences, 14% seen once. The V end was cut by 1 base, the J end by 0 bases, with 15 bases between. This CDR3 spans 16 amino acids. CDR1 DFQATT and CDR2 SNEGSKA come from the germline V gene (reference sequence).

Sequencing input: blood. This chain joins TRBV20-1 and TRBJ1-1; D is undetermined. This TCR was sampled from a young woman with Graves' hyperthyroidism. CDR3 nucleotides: TGCAGTGCTAGAGTGGTAGGTGCTGTAATGAACACTGAAGCTTTCTTT. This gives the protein CSARVVGAVMNTEAFF.